This is a list of T cell receptor beta chains from one sample in a study of T-cell memory formation after mild COVID-19. MiXCR, applied by TCRdb to the 5' RACE reads, yields one record per CDR3 protein. The sample lists fewer than 400,000 distinct CDR3 sequences; approximately 15% were seen once. Sequencing used PBMCs or a T cell subset sorted from them (not recorded which). The receptors here all came from a man between 18 and 29 years old who had mild COVID-19 (a few samples of this study predate the infection). Cell type and time point are not known. The conserved cysteine and the conserved F or W are not part of the CDR3 here. The order of the fields is CDR3 protein, CDR3 length, V gene, J gene.

CDR3: ASSLAGHQETQY; length: 12; V: TRBV7-2; J: TRBJ2-5
CDR3: ASRGQGALGTQY; length: 12; V: TRBV6-5; J: TRBJ2-5
CDR3: SAKEPRQGGNTIY; length: 13; V: TRBV20-1; J: TRBJ1-3
CDR3: ASSSPTKNQPQH; length: 12; V: TRBV7-3; J: TRBJ1-5
CDR3: ASSYSTSIETQY; length: 12; V: TRBV6-5; J: TRBJ2-5
CDR3: ASSRGGQTKPKD; length: 12; V: TRBV28; J: TRBJ2-4
CDR3: ASSLRDRENIQY; length: 12; V: TRBV12-3/TRBV12-4; J: TRBJ2-4
CDR3: ASRFSGGSGNTIY; length: 13; V: TRBV12-3/TRBV12-4; J: TRBJ1-3
CDR3: ASSLRVAGANVLT; length: 13; V: TRBV5-1; J: TRBJ2-6
CDR3: ASSRTLGLAGGSNEQF; length: 16; V: TRBV18; J: TRBJ2-1
CDR3: ASSQGLPRGTQY; length: 12; V: TRBV27; J: TRBJ2-3
CDR3: ASSTLADGTQY; length: 11; V: TRBV28; J: TRBJ2-3
CDR3: ASSPGSGYT; length: 9; V: TRBV3-1; J: TRBJ1-2
CDR3: ASSSRSEKLF; length: 10; V: TRBV12-3/TRBV12-4; J: TRBJ1-4